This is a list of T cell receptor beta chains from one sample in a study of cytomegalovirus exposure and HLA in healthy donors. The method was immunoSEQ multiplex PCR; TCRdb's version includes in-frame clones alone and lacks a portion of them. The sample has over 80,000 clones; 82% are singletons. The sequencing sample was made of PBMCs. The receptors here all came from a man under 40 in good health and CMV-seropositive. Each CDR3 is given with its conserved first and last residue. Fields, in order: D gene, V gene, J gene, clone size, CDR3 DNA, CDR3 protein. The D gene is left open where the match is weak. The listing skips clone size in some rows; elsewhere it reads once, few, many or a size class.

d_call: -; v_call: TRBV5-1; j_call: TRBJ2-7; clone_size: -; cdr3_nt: TGCGCCAGCAGCACACCTCCGTCCTACGAGCAGTACTTC; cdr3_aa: CASSTPPSYEQYF
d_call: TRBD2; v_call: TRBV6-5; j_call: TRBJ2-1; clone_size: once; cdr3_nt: TGTGCCAGCAGTTACTCCGGGACTACCCGCAATGAGCAGTTCTTC; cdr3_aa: CASSYSGTTRNEQFF
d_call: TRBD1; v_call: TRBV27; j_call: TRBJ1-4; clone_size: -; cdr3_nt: TGTGCCAGCGGGACAGGGAGGAAAAAACTGTTTTTT; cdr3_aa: CASGTGRKKLFF
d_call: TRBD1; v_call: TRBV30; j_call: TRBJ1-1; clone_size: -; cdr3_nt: TGTGCCTGGAGTATTCCTGGGACAGGAATTAAAGCTTTCTTT; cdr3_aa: CAWSIPGTGIKAFF
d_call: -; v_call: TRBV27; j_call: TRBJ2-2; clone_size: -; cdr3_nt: TGTGCCAGCAGTGCAGGACAGACGAACACCGGGGAGCTGTTTTTT; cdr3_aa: CASSAGQTNTGELFF
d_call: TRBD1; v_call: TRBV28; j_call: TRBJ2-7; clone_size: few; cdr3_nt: TGTGCCAGCAGTTTGGGACAGGGGGGCGAGCAGTACTTC; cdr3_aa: CASSLGQGGEQYF
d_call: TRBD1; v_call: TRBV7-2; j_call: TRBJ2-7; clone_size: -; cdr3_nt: TGTGCCAGCAGCGCCTCCGGGACAGGGGGTCGGGAGCAGTACTTC; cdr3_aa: CASSASGTGGREQYF
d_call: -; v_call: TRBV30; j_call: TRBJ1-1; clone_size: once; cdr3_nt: TGTGCCTGGAGTGTAATAACCCCGGGAACTGAAGCTTTCTTT; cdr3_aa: CAWSVITPGTEAFF
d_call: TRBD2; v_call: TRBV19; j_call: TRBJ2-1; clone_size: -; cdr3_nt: TGTGCCAGTAGCGGGACTACTTATGAGCAGTTCTTC; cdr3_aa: CASSGTTYEQFF
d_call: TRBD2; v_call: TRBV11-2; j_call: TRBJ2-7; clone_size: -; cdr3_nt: TGTGCCAGCAGCCAAGCGGGGGGTTACGAGCAGTACTTC; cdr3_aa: CASSQAGGYEQYF
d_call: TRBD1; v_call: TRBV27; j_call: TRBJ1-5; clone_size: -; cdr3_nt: TGTGCCAGCAGTTTAGGCCCGGGACAGGGGGCTGGTAGCAATCAGCCCCAGCATTTT; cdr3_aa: CASSLGPGQGAGSNQPQHF
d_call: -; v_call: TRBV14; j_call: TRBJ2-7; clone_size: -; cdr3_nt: TGTGCCAGCAGCCCCTCGCGGCCCAATTTCTCCTACGAGCAGTACTTC; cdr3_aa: CASSPSRPNFSYEQYF
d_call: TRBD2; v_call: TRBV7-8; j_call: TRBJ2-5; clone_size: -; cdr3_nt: TGTGCCAGCAGCTTAGCGGGGCTAGCGGGAGAGACCCAGTACTTC; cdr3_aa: CASSLAGLAGETQYF
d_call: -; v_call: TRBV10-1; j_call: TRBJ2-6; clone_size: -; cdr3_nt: TGCGCCAGCAGTGATACAGGGACCCACTCTGGGGCCAACGTCCTGACTTTC; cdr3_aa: CASSDTGTHSGANVLTF
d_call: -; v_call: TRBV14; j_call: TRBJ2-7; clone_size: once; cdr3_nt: TGTGCCAGCAGCCAAGATCTTGACAGCGTGGTGGCCTACGAGCAGTACTTC; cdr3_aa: CASSQDLDSVVAYEQYF
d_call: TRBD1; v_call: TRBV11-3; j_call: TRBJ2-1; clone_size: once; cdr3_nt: TGTGCCAGCAGCTTTACAGGGGTCAATGAGCAGTTCTTC; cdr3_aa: CASSFTGVNEQFF
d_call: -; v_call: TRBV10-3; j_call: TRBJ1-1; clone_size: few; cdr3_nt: TGTGCCATCAGTGAGTCAGGGAGGAACACTGAAGCTTTCTTT; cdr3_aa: CAISESGRNTEAFF
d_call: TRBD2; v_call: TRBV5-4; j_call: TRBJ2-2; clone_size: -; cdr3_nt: TGTGCCAGCAGCTTGGTGAGCGGGGCTAACACCGGGGAGCTGTTTTTT; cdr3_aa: CASSLVSGANTGELFF
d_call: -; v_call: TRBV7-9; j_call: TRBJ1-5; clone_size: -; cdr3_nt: TGTTCCAGCAGCTTAGGGGGGGATAGCAATCAGCCCCAGCATTTT; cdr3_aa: CSSSLGGDSNQPQHF
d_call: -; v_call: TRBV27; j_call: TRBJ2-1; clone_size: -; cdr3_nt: TGTGCCAGCAGCCTAAGATCGACTACAACCTACAATGAGCAGTTCTTC; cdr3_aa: CASSLRSTTTYNEQFF
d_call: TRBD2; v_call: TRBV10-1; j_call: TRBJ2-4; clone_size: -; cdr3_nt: TGCGCCAGCAGCTCTAGCGGGAGTAGGGACATTCAGTACTTC; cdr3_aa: CASSSSGSRDIQYF
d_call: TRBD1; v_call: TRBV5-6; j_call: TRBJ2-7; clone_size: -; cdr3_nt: TGTGCCAGCAGCTTGGCCGGGACAGGGACCCGCGAGCAGTACTTC; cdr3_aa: CASSLAGTGTREQYF
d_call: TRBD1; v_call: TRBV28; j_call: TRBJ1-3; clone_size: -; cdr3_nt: TGTGCCAGCAGTTCCGGGACAGTCCTTAACACCATATATTTT; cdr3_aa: CASSSGTVLNTIYF
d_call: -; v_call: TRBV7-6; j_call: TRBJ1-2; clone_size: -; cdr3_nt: TGTGCCAGCAGCTTAGGGGCAGGGGCTGGCTACACCTTC; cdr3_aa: CASSLGAGAGYTF
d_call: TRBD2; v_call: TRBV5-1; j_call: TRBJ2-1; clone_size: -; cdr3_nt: TGCGCCAGCAGCGCGGGACTAGCGCCCTACAATGAGCAGTTCTTC; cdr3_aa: CASSAGLAPYNEQFF
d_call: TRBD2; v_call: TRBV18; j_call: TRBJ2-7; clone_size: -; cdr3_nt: TGTGCCAGCTCCTCGACTAGCGGAGCCCCCGAGCAGTACTTC; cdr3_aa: CASSSTSGAPEQYF
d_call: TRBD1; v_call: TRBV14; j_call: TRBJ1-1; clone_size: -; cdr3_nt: TGTGCCAGCAGCCAAGAGGGGACAGGGGGAGCTGAAGCTTTCTTT; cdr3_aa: CASSQEGTGGAEAFF
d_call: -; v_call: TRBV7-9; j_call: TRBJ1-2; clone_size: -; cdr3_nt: TGTGCCAGCAGCAGGACAGCCACGCCCGGCTACACCTTC; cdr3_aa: CASSRTATPGYTF